These T cell receptor beta chains were read from a single sample in a study of shared clonotypes between healthy human individuals. Repertoires were generated with immunoSEQ multiplex PCR, while TCRdb's copy carries only in-frame clones and drops some. Counted here are 780,000 or so clones, about two thirds occurring once; the ten biggest clones make up less than 2%. Sequenced: memory CD4+ T cells sorted from blood. These receptors all stem from a woman under 40 in good health. Both conserved end residues are part of each CDR3. Each record gives: D gene, V gene, J gene, clone size, CDR3 protein, CDR3 DNA. D genes are given only for firm matches. A row's size may be missing; if present it is once, few, many or a size class.

-	TRBV5-4	TRBJ2-7	once	CASSSPSSYEQYF	TGTGCCAGCAGCTCCCCATCCTCCTACGAGCAGTACTTC
-	TRBV7-9	TRBJ1-1	-	CASSFGTNTEAFF	TGTGCCAGCAGCTTCGGGACCAACACTGAAGCTTTCTTT
TRBD1	TRBV7-9	TRBJ2-7	-	CASSPTGTGHLEEQYF	TGTGCCAGCAGCCCGACCGGGACAGGCCATCTAGAAGAGCAGTACTTC
-	TRBV18	TRBJ2-6	few	CASSPPSGANVLTF	TGTGCCAGCTCACCCCCCTCTGGGGCCAACGTCCTGACTTTC
-	TRBV5-4	TRBJ1-1	-	CASSIPGSRGEAFF	TGTGCCAGCAGCATACCGGGGTCTAGGGGTGAAGCTTTCTTT
-	TRBV25-1	TRBJ2-7	-	CASSRASYEQYF	TGTGCCAGCAGCCGGGCATCCTACGAGCAGTACTTC
-	TRBV18	TRBJ1-5	-	CASSPSKQGQPQHF	TGTGCCAGCTCACCAAGTAAGCAGGGTCAGCCCCAGCATTTT
-	TRBV27	TRBJ2-7	-	CASSFRVATLPYEQYF	TGTGCCAGCAGTTTCCGGGTGGCCACCTTACCCTACGAGCAGTACTTC
TRBD2	TRBV19	TRBJ2-1	-	CASSHWTSGSLDNEQFF	TGTGCCAGTAGCCATTGGACTAGCGGGAGTCTGGACAATGAGCAGTTCTTC
-	TRBV7-8	TRBJ1-2	-	CASSLPSNRVGGYTF	TGTGCCAGCAGCTTACCATCAAACAGGGTCGGCGGCTACACCTTC
TRBD2	TRBV2	TRBJ2-1	-	CASRRLAGGGNEQFF	TGTGCCAGCAGGAGACTAGCGGGAGGGGGCAATGAGCAGTTCTTC
-	TRBV19	TRBJ2-7	-	CASSIRGSSEEQYF	TGTGCCAGTAGTATAAGGGGCTCCTCGGAGGAGCAGTACTTC
-	TRBV14	TRBJ1-1	-	CASRANYRSYSEAFF	TGTGCCAGTAGAGCGAATTACAGGAGTTACTCTGAAGCTTTCTTT
-	TRBV28	TRBJ1-5	-	CASNKHSGGNQPQHF	TGTGCCAGCAACAAACACAGCGGGGGCAATCAGCCCCAGCATTTT
TRBD2	TRBV5-1	TRBJ2-1	-	CASSLVGTSGNEQFF	TGCGCCAGCAGCTTGGTTGGGACTAGCGGCAATGAGCAGTTCTTC
-	TRBV5-6	TRBJ2-5	-	CASSPTYTLQETQYF	TGTGCCAGCAGCCCCACTTATACTCTCCAAGAGACCCAGTACTTC
-	TRBV28	TRBJ1-2	-	CASTYRNYGYTF	TGTGCCAGCACCTATCGGAACTATGGCTACACCTTC
TRBD2	TRBV28	TRBJ2-7	-	CASSLGTSGSYEQYF	TGTGCCAGCAGTTTAGGTACTAGCGGGAGTTACGAGCAGTACTTC
-	TRBV5-4	TRBJ2-2	-	CASSPWRNTGELFF	TGTGCCAGCAGCCCCTGGCGGAACACCGGGGAGCTGTTTTTT
TRBD1	TRBV6-4	TRBJ1-1	-	CASSRQGNTEAFF	TGTGCCAGCAGTAGACAGGGGAACACTGAAGCTTTCTTT
-	TRBV27	TRBJ2-3	-	CASSLSWTSTDTQYF	TGTGCCAGCAGTTTATCTTGGACTAGCACAGATACGCAGTATTTT
TRBD1	TRBV27	TRBJ1-1	-	CASSSPSPGTGRRTEAFF	TGTGCCAGCAGTTCCCCAAGTCCCGGGACAGGCCGGAGGACTGAAGCTTTCTTT
-	TRBV18	TRBJ1-2	-	CASSPEVGALYGYTF	TGTGCCAGCTCACCGGAAGTAGGGGCGCTCTATGGCTACACCTTC
-	TRBV19	TRBJ2-7	-	CASNDGYEQYF	TGTGCCAGCAACGACGGTTACGAGCAGTACTTC
TRBD2	TRBV5-6	TRBJ2-1	few	CASSLLELAGEQFF	TGTGCCAGCAGCTTGTTGGAACTAGCGGGTGAGCAGTTCTTC
-	TRBV6-5	TRBJ1-4	few	CASRSRGGDEKLFF	TGTGCCAGCAGAAGCAGGGGCGGAGATGAAAAACTGTTTTTT
TRBD1	TRBV19	TRBJ2-7	-	CASNTGTGTYEQYF	TGTGCCAGTAATACCGGGACAGGGACCTACGAGCAGTACTTC
TRBD1	TRBV7-6	TRBJ1-6	many	CASSLRQGDSPLHF	TGTGCCAGCAGCTTGAGACAGGGGGATTCACCCCTCCACTTT
TRBD1	TRBV6-5	TRBJ2-1	-	CASRKGQGVYNEQFF	TGTGCCAGCAGGAAGGGACAGGGGGTATACAATGAGCAGTTCTTC
-	TRBV28	TRBJ2-1	-	CASSFQGGRAYNEQFF	TGTGCCAGCAGTTTTCAAGGAGGGAGAGCGTACAATGAGCAGTTCTTC
-	TRBV29-1	TRBJ2-7	-	CSVGRGSHEQYF	TGCAGCGTCGGGAGAGGGTCCCACGAGCAGTACTTC
-	TRBV19	TRBJ2-1	-	CASKLMDRGIYNEQFF	TGTGCCAGTAAGTTGATGGACCGGGGTATTTACAATGAGCAGTTCTTC
TRBD2	TRBV9	TRBJ2-5	many	CASSLGLEGTQYF	TGTGCCAGCAGCTTGGGACTAGAGGGGACCCAGTACTTC
TRBD2	TRBV5-1	TRBJ2-7	-	CASSLAGIAGVGYSYEQYF	TGCGCCAGCAGCTTGGCCGGGATAGCGGGGGTAGGGTACTCCTACGAGCAGTACTTC
-	TRBV28	TRBJ2-4	-	CASSPSGLAKNIQYF	TGTGCCAGCAGTCCATCTGGTCTAGCCAAAAACATTCAGTACTTC
-	TRBV5-1	TRBJ2-3	-	CASSLGLTFTDTQYF	TGCGCCAGCAGCCTCGGACTGACGTTCACAGATACGCAGTATTTT
-	TRBV18	TRBJ1-3	-	CASSPPPGAGNTIYF	TGTGCCAGCTCACCACCCCCAGGGGCTGGAAACACCATATATTTT